Sequencing of this T cell receptor beta chain was carried out in a study of blood T cell repertoires in COVID-19. Generated by immunoSEQ multiplex PCR, the TCRdb table keeps only in-frame clones and is missing some. This table has 100,000 to 150,000 clones, 85% appearing once. The length of the CDR3 is 15 residues. V lost 6 bases to trimming and J lost 0 bases, with 14 bases between them. Germline V gene data show CDR1 as SNHLY and CDR2 as FYNNEI. The sample consisted of peripheral blood. This receptor was identified in a woman of 80 years or more with acute or convalescent COVID-19. The chain carries TRBV2 and TRBJ1-1, with D maybe TRBD1 (5 bases). DNA for the CDR3: TGTGCCAGCAGCCAGGAGGGGAGATTGAACACTGAAGCTTTCTTT. It yields the protein CASSQEGRLNTEAFF.